This T cell receptor (beta chain) was identified during a study of T cell responses to AZD1222 COVID-19 vaccine. General study points: In all cases, repertoires were sampled only after the peak T cell response.

CDR1 and CDR2 (germline): SGHVS, FQNEAQ. The CDR3 is 16 amino acids. V trimming: 5 bases; J trimming: 2 bases; junction bases outside the gene matches: 12. TCRdb's table, derived via immunoSEQ multiplex PCR, lists solely in-frame clones and lacks some. The sample contains 150,000 to 180,000 clones, just over 90% of which appear only once. A remark on this clone: What it binds is not known.

The sequencing used peripheral blood, collected on day 0 of AZD1222 vaccination. This rearrangement joins TRBV7-8 to TRBJ2-7; 7 bases fit TRBD2. The TCR originated in an adult in good health. The CDR3 DNA reads TGTGCCAGCAGCCCAACAAGGACTAGTGTTGCCTACGAGCAGTACTTC. Translating gives CASSPTRTSVAYEQYF.